Presented here are 11 T cell receptor beta chains from one specimen sequenced in a study of cytomegalovirus exposure and HLA in healthy donors. Use of 60 Vbeta and 13 Jbeta primers characterized the PCR. Profiled with immunoSEQ multiplex PCR; TCRdb holds only in-frame clones, not every one. The sample includes some 120,000 clones, roughly 78% of them seen just once. The sample consisted of PBMCs. The receptors here all came from a woman between 40 and 50 years old in good health and CMV-seronegative.

The chain is built from TRBV7-6 and TRBJ1-1; TRBD1 matches at 8 bases. V shed 5 bases and J 0 bases; nucleotides not matched to a gene: 8. CDR3 length: 16 amino acids. Per germline, CDR1 SGHVS and CDR2 FNYEAQ. The CDR3 DNA reads TGTGCCAGCAGCCGGTCCGCGGACAGGGTGAACACTGAAGCTTTCTTT. Protein sequence: CASSRSADRVNTEAFF.

The chain employs TRBV25-1 and TRBJ1-4; D is uncertain. The CDR3 extends over 14 amino acids. V was pared by 9 bases and J by 0 bases, with 11 bases between. CDR1 is MGHDK, CDR2 SYGVNS, per germline. CDR3 amino acids: CASGRVATNEKLFF. The CDR3 coding sequence is TGTGCCAGTGGCCGGGTTGCAACTAATGAAAAACTGTTTTTT. The full variable domain, in which reference TRBV25-1 and TRBJ1-4 provide the parts outside the CDR3, is EADIYQTPRYLVIGTGKKITLECSQTMGHDKMYWYQQDPGMELHLIHYSYGVNSTEKGDLSSESTVSRIRTEHFPLTLESARPSHTSQYLCASGRVATNEKLFFGSGTQLSVL.

The chain recombines TRBV7-2 with TRBJ2-3; D gene unclear. Germline CDR1 and CDR2: SGHTA and FQGNSA. The CDR3 has 13 residues. Trimming cost V 6 bases and J 2 bases, with 9 bases left between them. This CDR3 is CASRRTTTDTQYF. Here the CDR3 DNA reads TGTGCCAGCAGACGCACAACCACAGATACGCAGTATTTT.

The rearrangement links TRBV5-4 to TRBJ1-1, with TRBD1 matching over 7 bases. Germline trimming cut 4 bases from V and 4 bases from J; bases unmatched to any gene: 13. The CDR3 runs 16 residues. In germline, CDR1 is SGHNT, CDR2 YYREEE (reference sequence). CDR3 sequence reads: CASSDREMPRTTEAFF. In DNA, the CDR3 is TGTGCCAGCAGCGACAGGGAGATGCCGCGGACCACTGAAGCTTTCTTT.

The chain carries TRBV9 and TRBJ2-1, with D possibly being TRBD2 (5 bases). The CDR3 is 13 amino acids. The germline gives CDR1 SGDLS, CDR2 YYNGEE. Trimming pared 0 bases from V and 14 bases from J, leaving 15 bases between. The CDR3 nucleotides are TGTGCCAGCAGCGTAGGCCTGGGTGACGGGGAGTTCTTC. Translation gives CASSVGLGDGEFF.

The gene calls are TRBV6-5 and TRBJ1-5; TRBD1 is a possible D gene (5 bases). V shed 5 bases and J shed 7 bases, with 12 bases lying between them. The germline V gene has CDR1 MNHEY and CDR2 SVGAGI. This CDR3 spans 13 amino acids. CDR3 DNA: TGTGCCAGCAGTCGAGTTAACAGGCAGCCCCAGCATTTT. It codes for CASSRVNRQPQHF.

This clone was recorded only once. The chain joins TRBV10-3 to TRBJ2-1, with a tentative D call TRBD2 (5 bases). V gave up 6 bases and J gave up 4 bases, with 13 bases separating them. The germline V gene encodes CDR1 ENHRY and CDR2 SYGVKD. CDR3 length: 14 residues. In DNA, the CDR3 is TGTGCCATCAGAGGGCATGAGCGGTACAATGAGCAGTTCTTC. Its translation is CAIRGHERYNEQFF.

Points on this clone: One junction end disagrees with the germline gene, perhaps due to a read error. The chain links TRBV4-2 to TRBJ1-2; 9 bases are a match to TRBD1. The CDR3 has 16 amino acids. Germline assignment: CDR1 LGHNA and CDR2 YNFKEQ. CDR3 residues: CASSQDLRTGVFRSRF. DNA for the CDR3: TGTGCCAGCAGCCAAGATCTGAGGACAGGGGTGTTTCGTTCCCGCTTC.

Only a few counts were recorded for this clone. The rearrangement joins TRBV12-5 to TRBJ2-7; 7 nucleotides match TRBD1. CDR1 is LGHNT, CDR2 FRNRAP, per germline. V lost 1 base, J lost 0 bases, and 15 bases stayed unmatched. The CDR3 covers 19 residues. This chain's CDR3 is CASGLGPPTRGKSSYEQYF. In nucleotides, the CDR3 is TGTGCTAGTGGTTTGGGCCCTCCCACCAGGGGGAAAAGCTCCTACGAGCAGTACTTC.

This clone showed up just a few times. The genes are TRBV6-1 and TRBJ2-1, with 7 nucleotides matching TRBD1. The CDR3 runs to 15 residues. J lost 2 bases, V lost 3 bases, and 4 bases had no gene match. Germline V gives CDR1 MNHNS, CDR2 SASEGT. In DNA form, the CDR3 reads TGTGCCAGCAGTGACAACAGGGGCGCCTACAATGAGCAGTTCTTC. Translating gives CASSDNRGAYNEQFF.

Note on this clone: Distinct nucleotide sequences in the sample also encode this CDR3. The V and J genes are TRBV10-3 and TRBJ1-5, with TRBD1 matching 12 bases. Germline CDR1 and CDR2: ENHRY and SYGVKD. J lost 7 bases, V lost 2 bases, and 3 bases had no gene match. The CDR3 sequence is 15 residues long. The CDR3 DNA reads as TGTGCCATCAGTGAGGGGACAGGGGGCAGGCAGCCCCAGCATTTT. As protein: CAISEGTGGRQPQHF.